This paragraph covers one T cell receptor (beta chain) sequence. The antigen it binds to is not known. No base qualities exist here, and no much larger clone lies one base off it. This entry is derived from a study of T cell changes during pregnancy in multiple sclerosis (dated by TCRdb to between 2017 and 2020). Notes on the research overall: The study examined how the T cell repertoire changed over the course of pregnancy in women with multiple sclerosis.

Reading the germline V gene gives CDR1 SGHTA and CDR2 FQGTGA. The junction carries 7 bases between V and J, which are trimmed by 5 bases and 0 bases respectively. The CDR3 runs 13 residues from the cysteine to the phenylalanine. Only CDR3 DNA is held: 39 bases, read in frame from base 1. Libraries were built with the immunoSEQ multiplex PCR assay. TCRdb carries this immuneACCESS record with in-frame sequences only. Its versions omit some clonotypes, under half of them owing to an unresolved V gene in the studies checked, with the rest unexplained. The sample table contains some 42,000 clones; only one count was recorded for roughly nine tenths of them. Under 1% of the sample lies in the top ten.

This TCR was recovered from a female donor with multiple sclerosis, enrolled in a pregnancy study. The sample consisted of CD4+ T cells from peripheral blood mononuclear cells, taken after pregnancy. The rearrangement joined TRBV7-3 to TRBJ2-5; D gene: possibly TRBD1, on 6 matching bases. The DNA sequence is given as TGTGCCAGCAGCCAGGGGAACCAAGAGACCCAGTACTTC. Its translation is CASSQGNQETQYF.